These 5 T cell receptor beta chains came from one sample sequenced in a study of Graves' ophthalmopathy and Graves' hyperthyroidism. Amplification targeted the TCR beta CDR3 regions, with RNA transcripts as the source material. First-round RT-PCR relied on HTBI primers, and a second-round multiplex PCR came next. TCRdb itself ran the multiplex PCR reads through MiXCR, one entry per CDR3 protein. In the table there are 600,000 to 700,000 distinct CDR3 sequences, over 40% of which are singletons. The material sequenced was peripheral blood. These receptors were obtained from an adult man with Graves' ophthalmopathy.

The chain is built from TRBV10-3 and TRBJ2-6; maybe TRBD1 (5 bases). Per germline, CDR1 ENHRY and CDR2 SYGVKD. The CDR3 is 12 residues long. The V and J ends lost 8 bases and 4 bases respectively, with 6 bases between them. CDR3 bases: TGTGCCATCGGGGCAGGGGCCAACGTCCTGACTTTC. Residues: CAIGAGANVLTF.

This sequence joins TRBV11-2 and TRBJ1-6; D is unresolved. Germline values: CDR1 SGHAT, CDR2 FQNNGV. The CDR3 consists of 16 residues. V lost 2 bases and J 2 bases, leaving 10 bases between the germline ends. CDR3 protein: CASSLPRTTYNSPLHF. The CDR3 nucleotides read TGTGCCAGCAGCTTACCCAGGACCACCTATAATTCACCCCTCCACTTT.

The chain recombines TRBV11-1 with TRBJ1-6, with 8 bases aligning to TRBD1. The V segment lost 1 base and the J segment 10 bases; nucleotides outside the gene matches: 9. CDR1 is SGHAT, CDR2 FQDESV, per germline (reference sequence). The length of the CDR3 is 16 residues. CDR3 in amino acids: CASSLGGQGSTSPLHF. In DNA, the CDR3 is TGTGCCAGCAGCTTAGGAGGACAGGGAAGTACCTCACCCCTCCACTTT.

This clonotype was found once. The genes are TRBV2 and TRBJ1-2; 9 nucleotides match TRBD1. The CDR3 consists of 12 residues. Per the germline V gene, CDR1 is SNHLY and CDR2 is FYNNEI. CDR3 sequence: CDQDRGLYGYTF. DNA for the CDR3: TGTGACCAGGACAGGGGCCTCTATGGCTACACCTTC.

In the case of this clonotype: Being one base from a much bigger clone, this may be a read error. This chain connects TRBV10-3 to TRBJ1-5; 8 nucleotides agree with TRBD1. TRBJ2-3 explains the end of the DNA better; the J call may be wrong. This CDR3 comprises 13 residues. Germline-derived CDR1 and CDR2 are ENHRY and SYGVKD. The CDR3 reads CASNAGGYQPQYF. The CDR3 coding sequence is TGTGCCAGCAACGCAGGGGGCTATCAGCCCCAGTATTTT.